This T cell receptor (beta chain) comes out of a study of T cells in Graves' hyperthyroidism and ophthalmopathy. At the level of the study: Peripheral blood was acquired at first diagnosis, ahead of any therapy whatsoever.

The PBMCs were taken from around 10 ml of fresh peripheral blood. Amplification of TCR beta CDR3 regions used RNA as the template. First-round RT-PCR of the TCR CDR3 relied on the HTBI primer set. TCRdb independently ran MiXCR on the multiplex PCR reads; one entry per CDR3 protein. Of roughly 260,000 distinct CDR3 sequences in the sample, roughly 14% were seen once. Notes on the study in general: The model forecast ophthalmopathy, anticipating it by a median roughly 6.3 months before onset. Most clonotypes expanded in thyroid above 0.001 were likewise present in blood.

At least ten counts were recorded for this clonotype. No antigen is known for it. The length of the CDR3 is 14 residues. CDR1 SGHTA and CDR2 FQGTGA come from the germline V gene. Trimming left V 4 bases short and J 9 bases short, with 16 bases between. The receptor's source is a woman aged 35 to 49 with Graves' hyperthyroidism that later progressed to Graves' ophthalmopathy. Input material: blood. The J gene is TRBJ2-1, the V gene TRBV7-3; D might be TRBD1 or TRBD2, each matching 5 bases. The CDR3 is CASSWGGLESEQFF. The CDR3 DNA reads as TGTGCCAGCAGCTGGGGCGGACTGGAGAGTGAGCAGTTCTTC. Filled out from reference TRBV7-3 and TRBJ2-1, the complete variable domain reads GAGVSQTPSNKVTEKGKYVELRCDPISGHTALYWYRQSLGQGPEFLIYFQGTGAADDSGLPNDRFFAVRPEGSVSTLKIQRTERGDSAVYLCASSWGGLESEQFFGPGTRLTVL.